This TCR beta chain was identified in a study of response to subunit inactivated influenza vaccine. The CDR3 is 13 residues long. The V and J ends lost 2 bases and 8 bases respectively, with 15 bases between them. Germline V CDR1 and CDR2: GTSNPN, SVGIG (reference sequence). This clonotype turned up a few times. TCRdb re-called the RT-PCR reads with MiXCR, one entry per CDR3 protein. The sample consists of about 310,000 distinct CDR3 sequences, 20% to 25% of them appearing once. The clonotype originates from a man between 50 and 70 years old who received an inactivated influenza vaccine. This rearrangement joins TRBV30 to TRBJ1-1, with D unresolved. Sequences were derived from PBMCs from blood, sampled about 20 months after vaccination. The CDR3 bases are TGTGCCTGGAGTAAAGGGCTAAGATGGGAAGCTTTCTTT. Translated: CAWSKGLRWEAFF.